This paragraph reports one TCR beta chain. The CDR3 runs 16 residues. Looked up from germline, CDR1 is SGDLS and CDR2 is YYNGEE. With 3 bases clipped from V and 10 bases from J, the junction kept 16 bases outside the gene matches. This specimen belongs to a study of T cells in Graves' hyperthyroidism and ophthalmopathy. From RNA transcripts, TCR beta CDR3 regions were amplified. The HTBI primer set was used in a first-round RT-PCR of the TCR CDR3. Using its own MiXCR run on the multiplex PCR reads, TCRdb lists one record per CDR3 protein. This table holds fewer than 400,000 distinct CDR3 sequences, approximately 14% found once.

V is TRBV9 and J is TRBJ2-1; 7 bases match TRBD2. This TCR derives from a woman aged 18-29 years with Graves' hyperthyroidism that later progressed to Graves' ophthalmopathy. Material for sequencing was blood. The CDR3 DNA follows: TGTGCCAGCAGCGCTCACAAAGGACTAGTTTCGTCCGAGCAGTTCTTC. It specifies CASSAHKGLVSSEQFF.